These 15 T cell receptor beta chains were all obtained from the same sample, sequenced in a study of siplizumab effects on memory and regulatory T cells. The protocol was immunoSEQ multiplex PCR, while the TCRdb copy is restricted to in-frame clones and leaves out a portion. The sample holds over 85,000 clones, 92% seen once. The sample taken for sequencing was CD4+ T cells sorted from blood. These TCRs come from a human donor in good health.

J is TRBJ2-5 and V is TRBV30; a weak D match, TRBD2 (5 bases). There are 14 residues in the CDR3. The V and J ends lost 4 bases and 9 bases respectively, with 21 bases between them. Germline V lookup: CDR1 GTSNPN, CDR2 SVGIG (reference sequence). This CDR3 reads CAWIPPGVQWAQYF. In nucleotides, the CDR3 is TGTGCCTGGATCCCGCCCGGGGTTCAATGGGCCCAGTACTTC.

The chain carries TRBV19 and TRBJ2-5, with 11 nucleotides matching TRBD2. Trimming took 5 bases from V and 5 from J; bases not matched to a gene: 7. The germline gives CDR1 LNHDA, CDR2 SQIVND (reference sequence). The CDR3 has 15 amino acids. The chain's CDR3 is CASSGTSGRSETQYF. In nucleotides, the CDR3 is TGTGCCAGTAGTGGTACTAGCGGGAGATCGGAGACCCAGTACTTC.

This CDR3 is CASSSVFRDEAFF. The CDR3 coding sequence is TGTGCCAGCAGCTCCGTATTCCGGGACGAAGCTTTCTTT. The V call is TRBV5-6, the J call TRBJ1-1; D possibly corresponds to TRBD1 (5 bases). Trimming pared 3 bases from V and 8 bases from J, leaving 14 bases between. Germline loops: CDR1 SGHDT, CDR2 YYEEEE. This CDR3 is built from 13 residues.

The rearrangement joins TRBV5-1 to TRBJ2-3; D possibly corresponds to TRBD2 (6 bases). Trimming cost V 5 bases and J 2 bases, with 9 bases left between them. In germline, CDR1 is SGHRS, CDR2 YFSETQ. This CDR3 contains 13 residues. This CDR3 reads CASSPGDTDTQYF. CDR3 DNA: TGCGCCAGCAGTCCGGGGGACACAGATACGCAGTATTTT.

The chain carries TRBV4-1 and TRBJ1-1; possible D gene TRBD1, 5 bases. The germline gives CDR1 MGHRA, CDR2 YSYEKL. CDR3 size: 15 residues. Trimming pared 4 bases from V and 1 base from J, leaving 13 bases between. CDR3 DNA: TGCGCCAGCAGCCTCGGTGGGGGAGGGAACACTGAAGCTTTCTTT. Its protein is CASSLGGGGNTEAFF.

As regards this clone: This sample includes further DNA sequences coding for the same CDR3. V and J are TRBV5-1 and TRBJ2-2; D is perhaps TRBD1 (6 bases). V lost 4 bases, J lost 6 bases, and 19 bases lay in between. This CDR3 comprises 16 residues. Germline assignment: CDR1 SGHRS and CDR2 YFSETQ. The CDR3 region is CASSALKGGRAGELFF. DNA of the CDR3: TGCGCCAGCAGCGCACTGAAAGGGGGTCGGGCCGGGGAGCTGTTTTTT.

The chain carries TRBV19 and TRBJ2-2; D might be TRBD2 (6 bases). Trimming pared 3 bases from V and 5 bases from J, leaving 13 bases between. The CDR3 runs 15 residues. In germline, CDR1 is LNHDA, CDR2 SQIVND (reference sequence). The CDR3 coding sequence is TGTGCCAGTAGTATCCTTCGGGGGTTGACCGGGGAGCTGTTTTTT. This sequence encodes CASSILRGLTGELFF.

The chain couples TRBV27 to TRBJ1-6; D not certain. This CDR3 is built from 16 residues. Looked up from germline, CDR1 is MNHEY and CDR2 is SMNVEV (reference sequence). Trimming took 0 bases from V and 7 from J, leaving 13 bases between them. In nucleotides, the CDR3 is TGTGCCAGCAGTTTATCTAGGGCCCAGTCGAATTCACCCCTCCACTTT. This translates into CASSLSRAQSNSPLHF.

There are a few counts of this clone. This rearrangement joins TRBV4-1 to TRBJ1-2; a weak D match, TRBD1 (6 bases). The CDR3 is 14 amino acids. V lost 0 bases and J lost 4, with 9 bases in between. CDR1 is MGHRA and CDR2 is YSYEKL in the germline V gene. CDR3 region: CASSQDSRGYGYTF. CDR3 nucleotide sequence: TGCGCCAGCAGCCAAGATAGCAGGGGCTATGGCTACACCTTC.

The chain links TRBV7-2 to TRBJ2-5, with 9 bases fitting TRBD2. The CDR3 extends over 15 amino acids. CDR1 and CDR2 (germline): SGHTA, FQGNSA. V dropped 5 bases and J dropped 2; count of bases not matched to a gene: 6. CDR3 sequence: CASSPGLAEQETQYF. The CDR3 bases are TGTGCCAGCAGCCCGGGACTAGCAGAACAAGAGACCCAGTACTTC.

The chain is built from TRBV5-1 and TRBJ2-5; D is perhaps TRBD1 (5 bases). Per germline, CDR1 SGHRS and CDR2 YFSETQ. Trimming shortened V by 5 bases and J by 3 bases, and 14 bases separated the two germline ends. The CDR3 covers 14 residues. CDR3 amino acids: CASRAGHPEETQYF. The CDR3 DNA reads as TGCGCCAGCAGGGCCGGACACCCGGAAGAGACCCAGTACTTC.

The rearrangement uses TRBV6-1 and TRBJ2-3, with a tentative D call TRBD1 (6 bases). Germline V gene sequence: CDR1 MNHNS, CDR2 SASEGT. The CDR3 runs 14 residues. V was trimmed by 7 bases and J by 10 bases, leaving 21 bases between them. CDR3 nucleotides: TGTGCCAGCACTCCCCCGGGACAACCATGGGCGCAGTATTTT. Its translation is CASTPPGQPWAQYF.

The J gene is TRBJ2-1, the V gene TRBV7-2; perhaps TRBD2 as D (7 bases). The CDR3 sequence is 16 residues long. Trimming left V 1 base short and J 6 bases short, with 16 bases between. Looked up from germline, CDR1 is SGHTA and CDR2 is FQGNSA. The CDR3 DNA sequence: TGTGCCAGCAGCTTAGTAGGGGGAGGGCCCCTCAATGAGCAGTTCTTC. Protein product: CASSLVGGGPLNEQFF.

In DNA form, the CDR3 reads TGTGCCAGCAGTGCCCACAAGGCGGGCGATGAAAAACTGTTTTTT. Residues: CASSAHKAGDEKLFF. This chain uses TRBV25-1 with TRBJ1-4; D is unclear. This CDR3 spans 15 amino acids. V was clipped by 4 bases and J by 6 bases, with 15 bases between them. Germline values: CDR1 MGHDK, CDR2 SYGVNS.

The chain employs TRBV4-1 and TRBJ2-3; 7 bases are shared with TRBD1. The ends lost 6 bases at V and 4 bases at J; junction bases unmatched: 19. The germline V gene has CDR1 MGHRA and CDR2 YSYEKL. This CDR3 has 18 residues. CDR3 bases: TGCGCCAGCAGAAGTTTTTTGGCCGGGACAGAGACTTCAGATACGCAGTATTTT. Encoded protein: CASRSFLAGTETSDTQYF.